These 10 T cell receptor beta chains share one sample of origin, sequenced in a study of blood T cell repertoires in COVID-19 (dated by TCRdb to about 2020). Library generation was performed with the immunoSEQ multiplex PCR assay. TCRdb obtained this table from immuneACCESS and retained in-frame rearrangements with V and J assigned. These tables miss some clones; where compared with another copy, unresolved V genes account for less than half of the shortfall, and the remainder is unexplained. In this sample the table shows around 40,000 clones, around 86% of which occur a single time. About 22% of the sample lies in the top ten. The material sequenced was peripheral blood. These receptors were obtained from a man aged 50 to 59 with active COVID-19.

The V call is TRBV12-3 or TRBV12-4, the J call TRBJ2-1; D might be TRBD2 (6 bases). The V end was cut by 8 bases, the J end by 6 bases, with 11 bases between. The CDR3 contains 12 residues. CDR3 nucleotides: TGTGCCAGCGGAGGGACTTCCAATGAGCAGTTCTTC. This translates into CASGGTSNEQFF.

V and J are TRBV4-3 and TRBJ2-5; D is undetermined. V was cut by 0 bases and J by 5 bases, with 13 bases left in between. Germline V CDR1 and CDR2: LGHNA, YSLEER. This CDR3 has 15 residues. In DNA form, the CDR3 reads TGCGCCAGCAGCCAAGATGTCGGCCCGCGGGAGACCCAGTACTTC. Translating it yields CASSQDVGPRETQYF.

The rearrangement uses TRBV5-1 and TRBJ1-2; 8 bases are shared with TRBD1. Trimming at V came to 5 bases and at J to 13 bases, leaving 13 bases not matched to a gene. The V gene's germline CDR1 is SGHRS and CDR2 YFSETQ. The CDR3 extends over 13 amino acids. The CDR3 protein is CASSRDRMEECTF. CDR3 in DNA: TGCGCCAGCAGTCGGGACAGGATGGAAGAATGCACCTTC.

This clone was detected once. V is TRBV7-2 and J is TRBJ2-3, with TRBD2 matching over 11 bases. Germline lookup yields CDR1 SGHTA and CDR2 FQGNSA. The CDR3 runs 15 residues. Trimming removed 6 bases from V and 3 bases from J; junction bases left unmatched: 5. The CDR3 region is CASSSRLAGTDTQYF. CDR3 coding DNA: TGTGCCAGCAGTTCACGACTAGCGGGAACAGATACGCAGTATTTT.

The CDR3 nucleotides read TGTGCCAGCAGACCGGGAGGGGAGCACGAGCAGTACTTC. Its protein is CASRPGGEHEQYF. The rearrangement links TRBV2 to TRBJ2-7; TRBD2 matches 8 bases. V shed 6 bases and J 5 bases; nucleotides not matched to a gene: 6. CDR3 length: 13 residues. Germline V gene lookup returns CDR1 SNHLY and CDR2 FYNNEI.

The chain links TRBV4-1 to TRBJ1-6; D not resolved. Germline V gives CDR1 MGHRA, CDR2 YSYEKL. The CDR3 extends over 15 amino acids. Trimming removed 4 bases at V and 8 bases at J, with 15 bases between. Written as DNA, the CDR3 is TGCGCCAGCAGCCTGCTCGGGGAGGAGGATTCACCCCTCCACTTT. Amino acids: CASSLLGEEDSPLHF.

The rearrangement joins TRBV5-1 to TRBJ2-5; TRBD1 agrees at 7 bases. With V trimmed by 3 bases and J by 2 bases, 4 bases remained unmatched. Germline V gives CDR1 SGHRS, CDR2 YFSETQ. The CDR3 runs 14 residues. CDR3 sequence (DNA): TGCGCCAGCAGCTCGGGACAGCAGCAAGAGACCCAGTACTTC. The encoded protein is CASSSGQQQETQYF. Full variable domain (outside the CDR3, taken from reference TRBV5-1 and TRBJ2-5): KAGVTQTPRYLIKTRGQQVTLSCSPISGHRSVSWYQQTPGQGLQFLFEYFSETQRNKGNFPGRFSGRQFSNSRSEMNVSTLELGDSALYLCASSSGQQQETQYFGPGTRLLVL.

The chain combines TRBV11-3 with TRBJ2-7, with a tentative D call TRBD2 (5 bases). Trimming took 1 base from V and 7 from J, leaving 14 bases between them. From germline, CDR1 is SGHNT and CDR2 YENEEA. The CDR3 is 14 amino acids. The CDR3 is CASSLVPGSREQYF. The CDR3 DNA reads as TGTGCCAGCAGCTTAGTCCCGGGGAGTCGTGAGCAGTACTTC. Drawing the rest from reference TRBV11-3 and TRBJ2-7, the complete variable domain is EAGVVQSPRYKIIEKKQPVAFWCNPISGHNTLYWYLQNLGQGPELLIRYENEEAVDDSQLPKDRFSAERLKGVDSTLKIQPAELGDSAVYLCASSLVPGSREQYFGPGTRLTVT.

CDR3 region: CASSSRTGANYGYTF. CDR3 DNA: TGTGCCAGCAGCTCAAGGACAGGGGCTAACTATGGCTACACCTTC. The chain employs TRBV4-2 and TRBJ1-2; 9 nucleotides align to TRBD1. J lost 0 bases, V lost 5 bases, and 4 bases had no gene match. CDR3 size: 15 residues. Germline V gene sequence: CDR1 LGHNA, CDR2 YNFKEQ.

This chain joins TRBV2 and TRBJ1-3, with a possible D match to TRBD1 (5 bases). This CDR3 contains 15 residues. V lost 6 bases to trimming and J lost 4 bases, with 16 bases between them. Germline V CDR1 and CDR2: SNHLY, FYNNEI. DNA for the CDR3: TGTGCCAGCAGGGGGGGGACCCTCCGGGGAAACACCATATATTTT. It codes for CASRGGTLRGNTIYF.